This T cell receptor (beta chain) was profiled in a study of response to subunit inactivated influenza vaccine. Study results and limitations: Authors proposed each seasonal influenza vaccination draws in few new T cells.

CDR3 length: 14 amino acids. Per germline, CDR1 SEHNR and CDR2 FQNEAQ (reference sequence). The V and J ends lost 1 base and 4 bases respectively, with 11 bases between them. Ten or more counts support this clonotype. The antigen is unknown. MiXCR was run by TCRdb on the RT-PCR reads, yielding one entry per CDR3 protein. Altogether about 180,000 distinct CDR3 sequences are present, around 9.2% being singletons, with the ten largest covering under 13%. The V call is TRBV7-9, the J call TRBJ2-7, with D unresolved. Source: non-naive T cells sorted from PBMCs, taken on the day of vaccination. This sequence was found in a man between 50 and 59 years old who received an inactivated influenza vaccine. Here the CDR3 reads CASSLGFLSYEQYF. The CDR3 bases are TGTGCCAGCAGCTTAGGTTTCTTAAGTTACGAGCAGTACTTC.